Listed below are T cell receptor beta chains from one sample, sequenced in a study of blood T cell repertoires in COVID-19. Sequenced by immunoSEQ multiplex PCR; TCRdb stores in-frame clones only, minus some. In the table there are almost 55,000 clones, around 86% of which are singletons. Sequencing was carried out using peripheral blood. The receptors stem from a man aged 50-59 years with active COVID-19. CDR3s include the opening cysteine and the closing phenylalanine or tryptophan. Each record gives: clone size, D gene, V gene, J gene, CDR3 protein, CDR3 DNA. D genes are given only for firm matches. Not all rows give a size; the values are once, few, many and, for expanded clones, a class.

clone_size: NA; d_call: NA; v_call: TRBV4-3; j_call: TRBJ2-3; cdr3_aa: CASSLGSASSTDTQYF; cdr3_nt: TGCGCCAGCAGCCTCGGGAGTGCATCTAGCACAGATACGCAGTATTTT
clone_size: NA; d_call: NA; v_call: TRBV20-1; j_call: TRBJ1-2; cdr3_aa: CSANRQPSYTF; cdr3_nt: TGCAGTGCTAACCGACAGCCCAGCTACACCTTC
clone_size: NA; d_call: NA; v_call: TRBV4-1; j_call: TRBJ2-5; cdr3_aa: CASSQGGQFQETQYF; cdr3_nt: TGCGCCAGCAGCCAAGGCGGACAGTTCCAAGAGACCCAGTACTTC
clone_size: NA; d_call: NA; v_call: TRBV27; j_call: TRBJ2-5; cdr3_aa: CASCEAHGATQYF; cdr3_nt: TGTGCCAGCTGTGAGGCCCATGGAGCGACCCAGTACTTC
clone_size: NA; d_call: TRBD1; v_call: TRBV6-5; j_call: TRBJ2-2; cdr3_aa: CASASDRGYTGELFF; cdr3_nt: TGTGCCAGTGCTTCGGACAGGGGTTACACCGGGGAGCTGTTTTTT
clone_size: NA; d_call: NA; v_call: TRBV6-5; j_call: TRBJ2-6; cdr3_aa: CASSYGGSGANVLTF; cdr3_nt: TGTGCCAGCAGTTACGGAGGCTCTGGGGCCAACGTCCTGACTTTC
clone_size: NA; d_call: NA; v_call: TRBV10-3; j_call: TRBJ2-6; cdr3_aa: CAISNSSGANVLTF; cdr3_nt: TGTGCCATCAGCAACAGCTCTGGGGCCAACGTCCTGACTTTC
clone_size: NA; d_call: TRBD1; v_call: TRBV19; j_call: TRBJ1-6; cdr3_aa: CASSTRGQGLYSPLHF; cdr3_nt: TGTGCCAGTAGTACCCGGGGACAGGGCCTATATTCACCCCTCCACTTT
clone_size: NA; d_call: NA; v_call: TRBV21-1; j_call: TRBJ2-3; cdr3_aa: CASSIQGAGTSTDTQYF; cdr3_nt: TGTGCCAGCAGCATACAGGGGGCCGGCACTAGCACAGATACGCAGTATTTT
clone_size: NA; d_call: TRBD1; v_call: TRBV28; j_call: TRBJ1-3; cdr3_aa: CASSLMTGNSGNTIYF; cdr3_nt: TGTGCCAGCAGTTTAATGACAGGGAACTCTGGAAACACCATATATTTT
clone_size: once; d_call: NA; v_call: TRBV18; j_call: TRBJ1-4; cdr3_aa: CASSTENEKLFF; cdr3_nt: TGTGCCAGCTCGACAGAGAATGAAAAACTGTTTTTT
clone_size: NA; d_call: NA; v_call: TRBV6-5; j_call: TRBJ2-3; cdr3_aa: CASRRGIETDTQYF; cdr3_nt: TGTGCCAGCAGAAGGGGGATCGAGACAGATACGCAGTATTTT
clone_size: NA; d_call: TRBD2; v_call: TRBV2; j_call: TRBJ2-2; cdr3_aa: CASTILAGLESGGELFF; cdr3_nt: TGTGCCAGCACCATACTAGCGGGGTTAGAAAGTGGCGGGGAGCTGTTTTTT
clone_size: NA; d_call: TRBD1; v_call: TRBV6-5; j_call: TRBJ1-2; cdr3_aa: CASSYPRQGFYGYTF; cdr3_nt: TGTGCCAGCAGTTACCCCAGACAGGGGTTCTATGGCTACACCTTC
clone_size: NA; d_call: NA; v_call: TRBV27; j_call: TRBJ2-2; cdr3_aa: CASSPKRPGRDRALTGELFF; cdr3_nt: TGTGCCAGCAGTCCTAAAAGACCGGGAAGGGATCGGGCATTGACCGGGGAGCTGTTTTTT
clone_size: NA; d_call: TRBD1; v_call: TRBV15; j_call: TRBJ2-7; cdr3_aa: CATSRAGQGAREQYF; cdr3_nt: TGTGCCACCAGCAGAGCGGGACAGGGGGCAAGGGAGCAGTACTTC
clone_size: once; d_call: NA; v_call: TRBV2; j_call: TRBJ1-3; cdr3_aa: CASKQGGSNGNTIYF; cdr3_nt: TGTGCCAGCAAACAGGGCGGAAGTAATGGAAACACCATATATTTT
clone_size: NA; d_call: NA; v_call: TRBV4-3; j_call: TRBJ2-2; cdr3_aa: CASSQATGQNTGELFF; cdr3_nt: TGCGCCAGCAGCCAAGCGACGGGACAGAACACCGGGGAGCTGTTTTTT
clone_size: NA; d_call: TRBD2; v_call: TRBV6-4; j_call: TRBJ2-2; cdr3_aa: CASTEGLAGERGNTGELFF; cdr3_nt: TGTGCCAGCACCGAAGGACTAGCGGGAGAAAGAGGGAACACCGGGGAGCTGTTTTTT
clone_size: once; d_call: NA; v_call: TRBV5-6; j_call: TRBJ2-2; cdr3_aa: CASSFSGPTGELFF; cdr3_nt: TGTGCCAGCAGCTTTAGCGGTCCCACCGGGGAGCTGTTTTTT
clone_size: NA; d_call: NA; v_call: TRBV7-3; j_call: TRBJ1-6; cdr3_aa: CASSASGVGNSPLHF; cdr3_nt: TGTGCCAGCAGCGCGTCCGGGGTGGGGAATTCACCCCTCCACTTT
clone_size: NA; d_call: NA; v_call: TRBV11-3; j_call: TRBJ2-1; cdr3_aa: CASSLHGTSFLSNEQFF; cdr3_nt: TGTGCCAGCAGCTTGCACGGAACTAGTTTCCTTTCCAATGAGCAGTTCTTC
clone_size: NA; d_call: TRBD1; v_call: TRBV11-2; j_call: TRBJ1-2; cdr3_aa: CASSSISRDRLKF; cdr3_nt: TGTGCCAGCAGCTCCATTTCCAGGGACAGGTTGAAGTTC
clone_size: NA; d_call: TRBD1; v_call: TRBV18; j_call: TRBJ1-5; cdr3_aa: CASSPYGQGAEGPQHF; cdr3_nt: TGTGCCAGCTCACCATATGGACAGGGTGCCGAAGGGCCCCAGCATTTT
clone_size: NA; d_call: TRBD2; v_call: TRBV9; j_call: TRBJ2-3; cdr3_aa: CASSVSPSGVGDTQYF; cdr3_nt: TGTGCCAGCAGCGTGTCGCCCAGCGGGGTCGGAGATACGCAGTATTTT
clone_size: NA; d_call: TRBD1; v_call: TRBV6-5; j_call: TRBJ1-2; cdr3_aa: CASSYEITGTGGYTF; cdr3_nt: TGTGCCAGCAGTTACGAGATAACCGGGACAGGTGGCTACACCTTC
clone_size: NA; d_call: NA; v_call: TRBV5-1; j_call: TRBJ2-2; cdr3_aa: CASSSRTQNTGELFF; cdr3_nt: TGCGCCAGCAGTTCGAGGACTCAGAACACCGGGGAGCTGTTTTTT
clone_size: NA; d_call: NA; v_call: TRBV14; j_call: TRBJ2-7; cdr3_aa: CASSQPGQGGPYEQYF; cdr3_nt: TGTGCCAGCAGCCAACCTGGACAGGGAGGGCCCTACGAGCAGTACTTC
clone_size: NA; d_call: TRBD1; v_call: TRBV27; j_call: TRBJ2-2; cdr3_aa: CASSFQYTGAAPTGELFF; cdr3_nt: TGTGCCAGCAGTTTCCAATACACAGGGGCCGCCCCCACCGGGGAGCTGTTTTTT
clone_size: NA; d_call: TRBD2; v_call: TRBV2; j_call: TRBJ2-2; cdr3_aa: CASSEAIIRLAGGSNTGELFF; cdr3_nt: TGTGCCAGCAGTGAAGCGATTATTAGGCTAGCGGGAGGTTCCAACACCGGGGAGCTGTTTTTT
clone_size: NA; d_call: NA; v_call: TRBV2; j_call: TRBJ1-4; cdr3_aa: CASRNDRRFNEKLFF; cdr3_nt: TGTGCCAGCCGGAATGACAGGAGATTTAATGAAAAACTGTTTTTT
clone_size: NA; d_call: NA; v_call: TRBV12-3/TRBV12-4; j_call: TRBJ1-2; cdr3_aa: CASSLLYGYTF; cdr3_nt: TGTGCCAGCAGTTTACTCTATGGCTACACCTTC
clone_size: NA; d_call: NA; v_call: TRBV24-1; j_call: TRBJ1-3; cdr3_aa: CATSDSEGAGNTIYF; cdr3_nt: TGTGCCACCAGTGATTCGGAGGGTGCTGGAAACACCATATATTTT
clone_size: once; d_call: TRBD1; v_call: TRBV11-2; j_call: TRBJ1-2; cdr3_aa: CASSLEGGGPYGYTF; cdr3_nt: TGTGCCAGCAGCTTAGAAGGAGGGGGCCCCTATGGCTACACCTTC
clone_size: NA; d_call: TRBD2; v_call: TRBV5-5; j_call: TRBJ2-1; cdr3_aa: CASSWTSGSSEQFF; cdr3_nt: TGTGCCAGCAGCTGGACTAGCGGGAGTTCTGAGCAGTTCTTC
clone_size: NA; d_call: NA; v_call: TRBV7-9; j_call: TRBJ1-6; cdr3_aa: CASSTGGPSSYNSPLHF; cdr3_nt: TGTGCCAGCAGTACGGGCGGGCCGAGCTCCTATAATTCACCCCTCCACTTT
clone_size: once; d_call: TRBD1; v_call: TRBV28; j_call: TRBJ1-2; cdr3_aa: CASRGTGALLDNGYTF; cdr3_nt: TGTGCCAGCAGAGGGACAGGGGCACTCCTGGATAATGGCTACACCTTC
clone_size: NA; d_call: NA; v_call: TRBV9; j_call: TRBJ1-2; cdr3_aa: CASSVVVGGRYGYTF; cdr3_nt: TGTGCCAGCAGCGTAGTCGTTGGAGGGCGCTATGGCTACACCTTC
clone_size: NA; d_call: TRBD1; v_call: TRBV5-4; j_call: TRBJ1-2; cdr3_aa: CASGTGSGYTF; cdr3_nt: TGTGCCAGCGGGACAGGGAGCGGCTACACCTTC
clone_size: once; d_call: TRBD1; v_call: TRBV5-6; j_call: TRBJ1-5; cdr3_aa: CASSLTGGGNQPQHF; cdr3_nt: TGTGCCAGCAGCCTTACAGGGGGAGGTAATCAGCCCCAGCATTTT
clone_size: NA; d_call: NA; v_call: TRBV14; j_call: TRBJ1-1; cdr3_aa: CASSQEGLGRTLNTEAFF; cdr3_nt: TGTGCCAGCAGCCAAGAGGGCTTGGGCAGAACCCTGAACACTGAAGCTTTCTTT
clone_size: NA; d_call: TRBD1; v_call: TRBV7-2; j_call: TRBJ1-6; cdr3_aa: CASSPRTGLSSPLHF; cdr3_nt: TGTGCCAGCAGCCCCCGGACAGGGCTGAGTTCACCCCTCCACTTT
clone_size: NA; d_call: NA; v_call: TRBV6-5; j_call: TRBJ1-5; cdr3_aa: CATSGGYNQPQHF; cdr3_nt: TGTGCCACCTCTGGAGGGTACAATCAGCCCCAGCATTTT
clone_size: NA; d_call: TRBD1; v_call: TRBV4-3; j_call: TRBJ1-1; cdr3_aa: CASSRIGQGTEAFF; cdr3_nt: TGCGCCAGCAGCCGGATTGGACAGGGCACTGAAGCTTTCTTT
clone_size: NA; d_call: NA; v_call: TRBV7-8; j_call: TRBJ1-5; cdr3_aa: CASSFIGGSNQPQHF; cdr3_nt: TGTGCCAGCAGCTTTATAGGGGGTAGCAATCAGCCCCAGCATTTT
clone_size: NA; d_call: TRBD1; v_call: TRBV6-5; j_call: TRBJ2-5; cdr3_aa: CASSPPGQGRETQYF; cdr3_nt: TGTGCCAGCAGCCCCCCGGGACAGGGGAGAGAGACCCAGTACTTC
clone_size: NA; d_call: TRBD2; v_call: TRBV11-2; j_call: TRBJ2-1; cdr3_aa: CASSLRLAGYNEQFF; cdr3_nt: TGTGCCAGCAGCTTACGGCTAGCGGGGTACAATGAGCAGTTCTTC
clone_size: NA; d_call: TRBD2; v_call: TRBV7-7; j_call: TRBJ2-2; cdr3_aa: CASSPGLAGGPTGELFF; cdr3_nt: TGTGCCAGCAGCCCGGGACTAGCGGGAGGGCCCACCGGGGAGCTGTTTTTT
clone_size: NA; d_call: NA; v_call: TRBV9; j_call: TRBJ1-1; cdr3_aa: CASSVGNNMNTEAFF; cdr3_nt: TGTGCCAGCAGCGTAGGTAACAACATGAACACTGAAGCTTTCTTT
clone_size: NA; d_call: TRBD1; v_call: TRBV28; j_call: TRBJ1-1; cdr3_aa: CASSLLDRVQITEAFF; cdr3_nt: TGTGCCAGCAGTTTATTGGACAGGGTACAAATCACTGAAGCTTTCTTT
clone_size: NA; d_call: NA; v_call: TRBV30; j_call: TRBJ1-1; cdr3_aa: CAWSRGGFRNTEAFF; cdr3_nt: TGTGCCTGGAGCCGGGGGGGGTTCAGGAACACTGAAGCTTTCTTT